This T cell receptor beta chain appears in the sequencing data of a study of cytomegalovirus exposure and HLA in healthy donors. At the level of the study: One earlier analysis, a look at approximately 180 million T cells, found 100 million to 130 million unique TCR beta sequences. Whole-study findings and limits: Most TCR beta V segments were productive about 90% or about 30% of the time in an earlier analysis. Associated with HLA alleles at 0.05 false discovery rate in a later analysis were 15,000 to 20,000 TCR beta sequences.

On this clone: As yet, its antigen is unknown.

This CDR3 comprises 16 residues. V shed 4 bases, J shed 0 bases, and the junction held 9 bases outside the gene matches. CDR1 and CDR2 from the germline V gene are SGHRS and YFSETQ. Primers for the PCR totalled 60 Vbeta and 13 Jbeta. Data came from immunoSEQ multiplex PCR; TCRdb stores just in-frame clones and leaves some out. The table records 150,000 or so clones, more than 70% of them present only once. The sample taken for sequencing was PBMCs. This receptor was obtained from a woman in her 50s in good health and CMV-seropositive. The gene calls are TRBV5-1 and TRBJ1-1; the match to TRBD1 covers 7 bases. CDR3 nucleotides: TGCGCCAGCAGCCCACCCGGGACAGCATTGAACACTGAAGCTTTCTTT. It is translated as CASSPPGTALNTEAFF.